This T cell receptor (beta chain) was observed in a study of T cell responses to AZD1222 COVID-19 vaccine. General study results and limits: Sampled repertoires all dated from after the peak T cell response. Mostly white British, mostly female donors; authors suggested clonal diversity may be underestimated. Along spike, vaccine-associated CD4 TCRs were found throughout, with dominance at 160-218 and 743-854.

Data came from immunoSEQ multiplex PCR; TCRdb stores just in-frame clones and leaves some out. The data show 95,000 to 150,000 clones, about 85% seen once. As concerns this clone: Antigen unknown.

The TCR comes from an adult in good health. Sequencing was performed on peripheral blood, taken on day 0 of AZD1222 vaccination.

The CDR3 region is CASSLLDRVAGELFF. CDR3 nucleotide sequence: TGTGCCAGCAGCTTATTGGACAGGGTGGCCGGGGAGCTGTTTTTT. The chain combines TRBV11-2 with TRBJ2-2; 8 bases align to TRBD1. The V gene end was trimmed by 2 bases and the J gene end by 6 bases; junction bases not matched to a gene: 5. The CDR3 runs 15 residues. Germline values: CDR1 SGHAT, CDR2 FQNNGV.